Listed below are T cell receptor beta chains from one sample, sequenced in a study of OX40 agonist ivuxolimab in advanced cancers. The method was immunoSEQ multiplex PCR; TCRdb's version includes in-frame clones alone and lacks a portion of them. The sample contains 51,000 or so clones, around 85% of which appear only once. This specimen was CD4+ or CD8+ T cells sorted from blood, taken in a trial of the OX40 agonist ivuxolimab. The receptors originated from an adult with an advanced solid tumor such as melanoma, head and neck, liver or kidney cancer. CDR3s include the opening cysteine and the closing phenylalanine or tryptophan. The D gene is left open where the match is weak. Expanded clones get a size class; other rows say once, few or many, or leave the size out.

TGCGCCAGCAGCCAAGCAAGGGACTCCCGAGAGACCCAGTACTTC	CASSQARDSRETQYF	TRBJ2-5	TRBV2	-	-
TGTGCCAGCAGCTCCGAACCGGGACAGAGCTCCTACAATGAGCAGTTCTTC	CASSSEPGQSSYNEQFF	TRBJ2-1	TRBV7-9	TRBD1	-
TGTGCCAGCACCGGGACAGGTAGACCCTTGGGGCAGTATTTT	CASTGTGRPLGQYF	TRBJ2-3	TRBV27	TRBD1	-
TGCAGTGCTCCCCGCGGAGTTGAAGCTTTCTTT	CSAPRGVEAFF	TRBJ1-1	TRBV20-1	-	few
TGTGCCAGCAGCTTAGATAGACAAAGCCAAGAGACCCAGTACTTC	CASSLDRQSQETQYF	TRBJ2-5	TRBV11-3	-	-
TGTGCCAGCAGCTTAAGGACAGGGGTTCACTATGGCTACACCTTC	CASSLRTGVHYGYTF	TRBJ1-2	TRBV13	TRBD1	-
TGCGCCAGCAGCCTCGGGGGGGGCGAGCAGTACTTC	CASSLGGGEQYF	TRBJ2-7	TRBV4-1	TRBD2	-
TGCGCCAGCAGCTTGGAAGGGTATAGCAATCAGCCCCAGCATTTT	CASSLEGYSNQPQHF	TRBJ1-5	TRBV5-1	-	once
TGTGCCAGCAGGTATACAGAAAACACTGAAGCTTTCTTT	CASRYTENTEAFF	TRBJ1-1	TRBV6-5	-	-
TGCGCCAGCAGCCAAGAACAGGGACTTTTCTACGAGCAGTACTTC	CASSQEQGLFYEQYF	TRBJ2-7	TRBV4-1	-	-
TGTGCCAGCAGCCAGGGGGTAAATTCACCCCTCCACTTT	CASSQGVNSPLHF	TRBJ1-6	TRBV7-9	TRBD1	few
TGTGCCTGGAGTGTCGGGACAGGGAACACTGAAGCTTTCTTT	CAWSVGTGNTEAFF	TRBJ1-1	TRBV30	TRBD1	-
TGCGCCAGCAGCCAAGGTGCCGGGGAGCCCCAGCATTTT	CASSQGAGEPQHF	TRBJ1-5	TRBV4-3	-	-
TGTGCCAGCAGTTCGGTGGACAAAACTAACTATGGCTACACCTTC	CASSSVDKTNYGYTF	TRBJ1-2	TRBV27	-	-
TGCGCCAGCAGCCAAGATCCGGGGGCCAGCGTTTGGGGCTACACCTTC	CASSQDPGASVWGYTF	TRBJ1-2	TRBV4-1	-	-
TGTGCCAGCAGTGAAGCCAGGGGTCGGTACGAGCAGTACTTC	CASSEARGRYEQYF	TRBJ2-7	TRBV2	-	-
TGCGCCAGCAGCCTAGGGACAGGGAATTGGCGCAATCAGCCCCAGCATTTT	CASSLGTGNWRNQPQHF	TRBJ1-5	TRBV4-3	TRBD1	-
TGCACCAGCAGCCAAGATCCGGTTCAATCGGGTGGCTACACCTTC	CTSSQDPVQSGGYTF	TRBJ1-2	TRBV1	-	-
TGTGCCAGCAGCGGACAGGCCGCGAGAGCCAAAAACATTCAGTACTTC	CASSGQAARAKNIQYF	TRBJ2-4	TRBV14	TRBD1	-
TGTGCCATGCAGGGATTCCAAGAGACCCAGTACTTC	CAMQGFQETQYF	TRBJ2-5	TRBV6-1	-	-
TGTGCCTGGAGCTCCTCTTCGAATGAGCAGTTCTTC	CAWSSSSNEQFF	TRBJ2-1	TRBV30	-	-
TGTGCCAGCAGCAACACCCCGCGGGGGAGCACAGATACGCAGTATTTT	CASSNTPRGSTDTQYF	TRBJ2-3	TRBV7-6	TRBD2	-
TGTGCCAGCAGTTTATCTATTACTAGCGGGGGCACAGATACGCAGTATTTT	CASSLSITSGGTDTQYF	TRBJ2-3	TRBV27	TRBD2	-
TGTGCCAGCAGTCACAGGGGGCGGAACACTGAAGCTTTCTTT	CASSHRGRNTEAFF	TRBJ1-1	TRBV6-5	TRBD1	-
TGTGCCAGCAGGCTGACGGGGGGGGCGGGAGATACGCAGTATTTT	CASRLTGGAGDTQYF	TRBJ2-3	TRBV7-6	TRBD2	-
TGTGCCAGCAGCTCGAAGGAGAAAGGGATGCATCAGCCCCAGCATTTT	CASSSKEKGMHQPQHF	TRBJ1-5	TRBV5-6	-	-
TGTGCCAGCAGCCGGACTAGCGGGGGCACAGATACGCAGTATTTT	CASSRTSGGTDTQYF	TRBJ2-3	TRBV27	TRBD2	-
TGTGCCATCAGGGACAGAAATTTCTATGGCTACACCTTC	CAIRDRNFYGYTF	TRBJ1-2	TRBV10-3	-	-
TGTGCCTGGAGTGTTCTATGGGAAGGCTACACCTTC	CAWSVLWEGYTF	TRBJ1-2	TRBV30	-	-
TGTGCCACCAGCAGGGAGGGGGACAGGGCTCAATTCTTC	CATSREGDRAQFF	TRBJ2-1	TRBV15	TRBD1	-
TGTGCCTGGACCTTAGGGGGGCCGAAAGAGCAGTACTTC	CAWTLGGPKEQYF	TRBJ2-7	TRBV30	-	-
TGTGCCTGGAGTCGGGATAGCTCCTACGAGCAGTACTTC	CAWSRDSSYEQYF	TRBJ2-7	TRBV30	-	-
TGTGCCAGCAGCTTAGCCGGGACAGGGGGCGAGCAGTACTTC	CASSLAGTGGEQYF	TRBJ2-7	TRBV7-9	TRBD1	-